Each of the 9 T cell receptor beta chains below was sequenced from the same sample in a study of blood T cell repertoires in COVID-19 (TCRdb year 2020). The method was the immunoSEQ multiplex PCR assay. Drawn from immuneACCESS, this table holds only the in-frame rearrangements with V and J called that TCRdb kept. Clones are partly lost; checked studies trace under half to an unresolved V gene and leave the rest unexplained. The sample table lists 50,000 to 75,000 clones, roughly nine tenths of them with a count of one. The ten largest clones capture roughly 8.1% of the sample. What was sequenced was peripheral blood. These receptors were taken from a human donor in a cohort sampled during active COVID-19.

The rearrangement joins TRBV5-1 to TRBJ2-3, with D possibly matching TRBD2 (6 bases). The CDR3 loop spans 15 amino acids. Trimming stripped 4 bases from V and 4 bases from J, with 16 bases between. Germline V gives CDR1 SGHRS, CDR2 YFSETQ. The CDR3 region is CASSLQPSSADTQYF. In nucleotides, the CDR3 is TGCGCCAGCAGCCTACAACCCTCTAGCGCAGATACGCAGTATTTT.

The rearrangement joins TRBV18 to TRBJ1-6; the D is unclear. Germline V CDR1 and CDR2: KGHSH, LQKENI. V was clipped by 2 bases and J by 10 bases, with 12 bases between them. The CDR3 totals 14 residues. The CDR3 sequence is CASSPVGVGSPLHF. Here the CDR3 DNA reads TGTGCCAGCTCACCAGTGGGCGTTGGCTCACCCCTCCACTTT.

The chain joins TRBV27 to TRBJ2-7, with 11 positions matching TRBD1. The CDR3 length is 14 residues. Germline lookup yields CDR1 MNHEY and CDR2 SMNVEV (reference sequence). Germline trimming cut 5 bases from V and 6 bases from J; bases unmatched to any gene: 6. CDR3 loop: CASSDRTGGVEQYF. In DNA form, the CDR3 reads TGTGCCAGCAGTGACCGGACAGGGGGCGTCGAGCAGTACTTC.

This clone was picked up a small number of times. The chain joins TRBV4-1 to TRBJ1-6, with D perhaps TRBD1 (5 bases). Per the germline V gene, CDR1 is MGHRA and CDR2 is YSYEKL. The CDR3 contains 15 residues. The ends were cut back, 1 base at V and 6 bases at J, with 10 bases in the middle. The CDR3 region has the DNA TGCGCCAGCAGCCAAGGTCAGGGCCCTAATTCACCCCTCCACTTT. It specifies CASSQGQGPNSPLHF.

The CDR3 nucleotides read TGTGCCAGTAGTACGGACAGGGGGCTCCCTCAGCCCCAGCATTTT. It yields the protein CASSTDRGLPQPQHF. The chain links TRBV19 to TRBJ1-5; 11 nucleotides line up with TRBD1. Germline loops: CDR1 LNHDA, CDR2 SQIVND (reference sequence). V lost 4 bases, J lost 6 bases, and 5 bases stayed unmatched. The CDR3 extends over 15 amino acids.

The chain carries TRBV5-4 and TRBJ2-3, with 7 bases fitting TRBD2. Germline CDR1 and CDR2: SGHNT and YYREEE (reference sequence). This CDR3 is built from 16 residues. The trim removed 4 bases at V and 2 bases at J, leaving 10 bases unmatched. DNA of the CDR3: TGTGCCAGCAGCCGGTGGGACGGGGGGATCACAGATACGCAGTATTTT. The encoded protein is CASSRWDGGITDTQYF.

CDR3 in amino acids: CASWTAPSGANVLTF. The CDR3 DNA sequence: TGCGCCAGCTGGACAGCCCCCTCTGGGGCCAACGTCCTGACTTTC. The chain combines TRBV5-1 with TRBJ2-6, with a possible D match to TRBD1 (6 bases). The CDR3 is 15 residues long. The V end was cut by 7 bases, the J end by 0 bases, with 11 bases between. Germline CDR1 SGHRS, CDR2 YFSETQ.

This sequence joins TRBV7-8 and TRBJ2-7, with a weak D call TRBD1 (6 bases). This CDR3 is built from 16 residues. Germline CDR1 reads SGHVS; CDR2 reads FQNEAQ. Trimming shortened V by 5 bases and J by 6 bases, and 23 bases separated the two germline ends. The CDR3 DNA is TGTGCCAGCAGCCGCGCCCCACAGGGACGATCATCCGAGCAGTACTTC. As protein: CASSRAPQGRSSEQYF.

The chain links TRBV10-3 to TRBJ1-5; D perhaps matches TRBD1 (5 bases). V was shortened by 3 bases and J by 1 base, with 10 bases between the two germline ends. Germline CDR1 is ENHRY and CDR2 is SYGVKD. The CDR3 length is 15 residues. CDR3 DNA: TGTGCCATCAGTGATGGACATCTGAGCAATCAGCCCCAGCATTTT. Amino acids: CAISDGHLSNQPQHF.